This TCR beta chain was recorded in a study of cytomegalovirus exposure and HLA in healthy donors. This CDR3 contains 14 residues. CDR1 is LNHDA and CDR2 is SQIVND in the germline V gene (reference sequence). The V gene lost 5 bases and the J gene lost 2 bases, with 10 bases spanning the gap. The PCR contained 60 Vbeta and 13 Jbeta primers. Sequencing used immunoSEQ multiplex PCR; TCRdb keeps in-frame clones, though not all of them. The sample carries about 130,000 clones, over 80% recorded once. General study results and limits: In a later analysis, around 18,000 TCR beta sequences were associated with HLA alleles at 0.05 false discovery rate. Among the CMV-associated chains, three were confirmed in vitro as specific for CMV antigens. Approximately 160 TCR beta chains were listed as cytomegalovirus-associated. A prior analysis recorded that most TCR beta V segments were productive about 90% or about 30% of the time.

Concerning this clone itself: Its antigen is unknown.

V gene TRBV19 combines with J gene TRBJ2-1; the D is unclear. Sequences were obtained from PBMCs. The sequence was obtained from a boy aged 10-17 years in good health and CMV-seronegative. The CDR3 is CASSPQVPYNEQFF. The CDR3 bases are TGTGCCAGTAGTCCTCAGGTGCCCTACAATGAGCAGTTCTTC.